A single TCR beta chain is shown here with its context. The antigen remains undetermined. The data belong to a study of cytomegalovirus exposure and HLA in healthy donors. Findings of the study overall: Data from an earlier analysis indicated that most TCR beta V segments were productive either about 90% or about 30% of the time.

Trimming at V came to 4 bases and at J to 5 bases, leaving 8 bases not matched to a gene. The CDR3 extends over 14 amino acids. The germline V gene has CDR1 SGHTA and CDR2 FQGNSA. The PCR was carried out with 60 Vbeta primers and 13 Jbeta primers. Here immunoSEQ multiplex PCR was the method, and the copy in TCRdb shows in-frame clones only, minus some. This sample carries more than 40,000 clones, with 2% to 2.5% going to the ten biggest clones. The chain carries TRBV7-2 and TRBJ2-7; 7 bases map to TRBD2. Sequencing used PBMCs. The receptor was derived from a female donor in good health and CMV-seronegative. The CDR3 loop reads CASSSLAGKNEQYF. In DNA form, the CDR3 reads TGTGCCAGCAGCTCGTTAGCGGGTAAGAACGAGCAGTACTTC.